This TCR beta chain was captured in a study of blood T cells in healthy people across ages (dated by TCRdb to between 2014 and 2016). Looking at the study overall: In model experiments, roughly one uniquely barcoded TCR beta cDNA molecule per two T cells was captured by template switching. Four age groups were formed from the donors: young (average approximately 15 years), middle-aged (approximately 40), aged (approximately 60) and long-lived (about 80). Using the same blood draw, the study looked at two additional independent replicas of 1 million unique cDNA reads for two donors, one aged 18 to 30 and the other aged 80 or older. Using deep sequencing normalized with unique cDNA molecular identifiers, the study measured how TCR beta repertoire diversity changes with age. Here is what the overall study found, with its caveats: Compared with the aged group, the long-lived group had more naive CD4+ T cells, fewer expanded clones and increased TCR diversity, a pattern suggesting age selection. Observed TCR beta diversity correlated strongly with the percentage of naive T cells measured by flow cytometry. Donor CMV infection status was unknown, potentially confounding age-related changes in expanded clonotypes. Estimates of total diversity based on one million sequenced T cells were considered lower bounds and underestimates. Observed TCR beta diversity per million T cells fell roughly linearly with age, and a significant reduction was already apparent by age around 40. Since profiling was done on bulk unsorted PBMCs, naive and antigen-experienced compartments could not be conclusively compared.

Donors were under 40 systemically healthy Caucasian individuals from Russia aged 6 to 90 years. Around 10 milliliters of peripheral blood were drawn from each donor into EDTA-treated Vacutainer tubes. Ficoll-Paque density-gradient centrifugation was used to isolate PBMCs, with at least 6 million obtained per sample. Total RNA, at least 5 micrograms per sample, was extracted from PBMCs with Trizol reagent. The percentages of naive CD45RAhigh/CD27high T cells were determined by flow cytometry on a PBMC aliquot from every donor. There are 15 amino acids in the CDR3, from cysteine to phenylalanine inclusive. The retained sequence is limited to the CDR3, 45 bases, with the frame set at the first base. Compared with germline, V lacks 5 bases and J lacks 6 bases; bases without a gene match: 8. The method behind the library was 5' RACE. The instrument was an Illumina HiSeq 2500. The second PCR ran for roughly 7 to 12 cycles and used a J-beta primer mix along with a sample-barcoded 5' primer. Each TCR beta cDNA molecule received a unique molecular identifier from a template-switch 5' adaptor carrying 12 random nucleotides. Each sample yielded at least 2.5 million CDR3-containing paired-end reads. The Mint cDNA synthesis kit, primed by a TRBC-specific oligonucleotide, was used to synthesize first-strand cDNA from all RNA. All cDNA was treated with uracil-DNA glycosylase and then went through a first 18-cycle PCR with the universal primers M1SS and BC2_uni_R. In the original analysis: Each sample was normalized by randomly selecting 1 million high-quality reads, each carrying a distinct molecular identifier. Reads with shared molecular identifiers were discarded instead of being binned into consensus sequences. MiTCR, set to a Q25 quality threshold and the strictest error-elimination algorithm, was used for CDR3 identification, clonotype clustering and error correction. A nonparametric unseen species model with Euler transformation was used to estimate lower-bound total TCR beta diversity. TCRdb handled the public reads itself, with Q25 trimming in fastp and clone calling in MiXCR, and kept productive beta chains. Each entry is one CDR3 protein sequence, shown with its most common DNA and genes. TCRdb's processing, not the study's, gives the V and J calls here. This sample gives more than 500,000 distinct CDR3 sequences in total; roughly a quarter of them show up just once. The ten largest make up over 3.5% of the sample.

About this clonotype itself: Its antigen is not yet known. Base quality data are lacking; no much larger clone is found one base away.

In addition, the sample was reused for a study of T cells of mothers and their children. In that second paper, the authors write: Nine systemically healthy Caucasian individuals, comprising three mothers and their six children, were included as donors. cDNA synthesis consumed the entire amount of extracted RNA, loaded at approximately 1.6 ug RNA in each 15 ul reaction. Sample barcodes and 2-4 random nucleotides were added via the M1S primer in the second PCR. Over 10 million TCR beta CDR3 reads came from each mother, compared with around 3 million reads from each child. Thymic selection similarly shapes TCR recombination output in related and unrelated pairs, with minor effect from inherited differences. Related mother-child pairs always showed normalized repertoire overlap that was slightly higher than in unrelated mother-child pairs, though the difference was never significant. No persistent microchimeric T cell clones were detected, at a sensitivity of roughly 99 clones per million clonotypes. To look for features that set related mother-child pairs apart from unrelated individuals, the researchers ran deep NGS to compare the TCR beta repertoires of mothers and children. Mothers averaged roughly 40 +/- 4 years of age and children averaged approximately 12 +/- 4 years. After adapters were ligated using NEBNext reagents, the libraries underwent 100+100 nt paired-end sequencing on an Illumina HiSeq 2000. To prevent cross-contamination, the mother and child libraries were prepared one month apart and sequenced in separate runs. Each donor had between about 450,000 and 2,100,000 distinct TCR beta clonotypes identified. Naive TCR beta clonotypes were estimated from low-frequency clonotypes matched to each donor's FACS-determined naive share, without sorting.

The sample consisted of blood. This sequence originates from a boy between 2 and 10 years old in good health. The chain employs TRBV12-3 or TRBV12-4 and TRBJ2-5; 11 central bases correspond to TRBD2. The base sequence is TGTGCCAGCAGTCAGTTGGGGACTAGCGGCCAGACCCAGTACTTC. Translation gives CASSQLGTSGQTQYF.